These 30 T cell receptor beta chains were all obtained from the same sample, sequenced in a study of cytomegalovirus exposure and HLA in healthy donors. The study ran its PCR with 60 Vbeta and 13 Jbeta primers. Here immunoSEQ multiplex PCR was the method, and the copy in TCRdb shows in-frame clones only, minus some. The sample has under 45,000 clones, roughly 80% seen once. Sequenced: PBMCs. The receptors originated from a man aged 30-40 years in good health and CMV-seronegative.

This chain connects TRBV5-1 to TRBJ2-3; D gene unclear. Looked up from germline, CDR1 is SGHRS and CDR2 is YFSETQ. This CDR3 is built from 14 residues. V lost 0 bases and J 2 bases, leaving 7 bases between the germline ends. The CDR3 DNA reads TGCGCCAGCAGCTTGGGAGGCTACACAGATACGCAGTATTTT. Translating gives CASSLGGYTDTQYF.

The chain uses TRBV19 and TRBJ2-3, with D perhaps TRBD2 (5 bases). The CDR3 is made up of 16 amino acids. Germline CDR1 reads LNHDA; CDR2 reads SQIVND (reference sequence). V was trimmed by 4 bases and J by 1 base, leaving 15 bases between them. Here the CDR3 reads CASSTRLQRGTDTQYF. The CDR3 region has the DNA TGTGCCAGTAGTACGAGACTACAGCGCGGCACAGATACGCAGTATTTT.

Here the CDR3 reads CAISAGDQPQHF. The CDR3 DNA reads TGTGCCATCAGTGCGGGGGATCAGCCCCAGCATTTT. This chain uses TRBV10-3 with TRBJ1-5, with D possibly being TRBD1 (5 bases). CDR1 is ENHRY and CDR2 is SYGVKD in the germline V gene. This CDR3 has 12 residues. Trimming shortened V by 4 bases and J by 5 bases, and 6 bases separated the two germline ends.

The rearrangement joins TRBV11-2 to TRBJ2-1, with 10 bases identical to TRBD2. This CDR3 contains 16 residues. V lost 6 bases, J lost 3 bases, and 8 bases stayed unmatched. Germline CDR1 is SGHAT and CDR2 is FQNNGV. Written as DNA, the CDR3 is TGTGCCAGCAGTACCAGCGGGAGGGTCCTCTACAATGAGCAGTTCTTC. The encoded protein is CASSTSGRVLYNEQFF.

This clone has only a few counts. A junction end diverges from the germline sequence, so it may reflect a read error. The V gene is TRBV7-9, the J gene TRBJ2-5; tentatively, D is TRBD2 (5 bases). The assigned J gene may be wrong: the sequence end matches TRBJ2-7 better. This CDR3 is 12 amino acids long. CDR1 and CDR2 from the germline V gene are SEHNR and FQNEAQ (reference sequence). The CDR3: CSSSQEAYEQYF. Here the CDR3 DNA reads TGTTCCAGCAGCCAGGAGGCCTACGAGCAGTACTTC.

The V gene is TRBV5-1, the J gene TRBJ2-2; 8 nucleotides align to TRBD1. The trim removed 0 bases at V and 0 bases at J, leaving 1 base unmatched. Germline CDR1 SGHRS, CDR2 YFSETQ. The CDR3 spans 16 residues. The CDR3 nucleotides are TGCGCCAGCAGCTTGGCAGGGGGCGCGAACACCGGGGAGCTGTTTTTT. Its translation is CASSLAGGANTGELFF.

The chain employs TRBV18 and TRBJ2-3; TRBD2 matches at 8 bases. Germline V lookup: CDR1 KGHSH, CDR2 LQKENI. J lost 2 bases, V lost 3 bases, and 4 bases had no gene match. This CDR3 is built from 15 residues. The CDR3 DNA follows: TGTGCCAGCTCACCTCTGGGACTAGTCACAGATACGCAGTATTTT. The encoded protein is CASSPLGLVTDTQYF.

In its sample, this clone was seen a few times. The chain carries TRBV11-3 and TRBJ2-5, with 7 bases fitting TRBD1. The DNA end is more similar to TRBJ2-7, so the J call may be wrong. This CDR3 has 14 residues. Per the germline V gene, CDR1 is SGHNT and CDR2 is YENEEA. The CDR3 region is CASSFSGGDYEQYF. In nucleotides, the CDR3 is TGTGCCAGCAGCTTCTCAGGGGGTGACTACGAGCAGTACTTC.

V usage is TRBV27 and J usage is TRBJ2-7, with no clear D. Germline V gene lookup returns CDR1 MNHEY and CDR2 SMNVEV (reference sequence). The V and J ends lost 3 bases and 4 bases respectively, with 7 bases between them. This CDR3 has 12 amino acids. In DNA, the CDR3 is TGTGCCAGCAGTTTCCTCGGGTACGAGCAGTACTTC. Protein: CASSFLGYEQYF.

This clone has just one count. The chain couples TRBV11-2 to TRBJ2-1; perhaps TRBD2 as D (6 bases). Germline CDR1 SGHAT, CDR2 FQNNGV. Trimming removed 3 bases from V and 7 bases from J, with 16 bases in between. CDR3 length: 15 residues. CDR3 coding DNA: TGTGCCAGCAGCTTCGCTCTGACTAGTCTTAATGAGCAGTTCTTC. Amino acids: CASSFALTSLNEQFF.

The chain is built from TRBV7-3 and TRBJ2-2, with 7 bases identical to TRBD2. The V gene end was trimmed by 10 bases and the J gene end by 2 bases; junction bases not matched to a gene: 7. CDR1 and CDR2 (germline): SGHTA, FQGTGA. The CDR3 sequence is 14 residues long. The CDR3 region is CANTLAANTGELFF. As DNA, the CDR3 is TGTGCCAACACCCTAGCGGCTAACACCGGGGAGCTGTTTTTT. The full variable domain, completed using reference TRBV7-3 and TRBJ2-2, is GAGVSQTPSNKVTEKGKYVELRCDPISGHTALYWYRQSLGQGPEFLIYFQGTGAADDSGLPNDRFFAVRPEGSVSTLKIQRTERGDSAVYLCANTLAANTGELFFGEGSRLTVL.

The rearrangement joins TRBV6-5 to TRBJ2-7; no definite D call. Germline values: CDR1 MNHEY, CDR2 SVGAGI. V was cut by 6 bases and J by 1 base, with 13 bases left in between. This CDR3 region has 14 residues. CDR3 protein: CASSYGAESYEQYF. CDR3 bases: TGTGCCAGCAGCTACGGAGCAGAGTCCTACGAGCAGTACTTC.

The CDR3: CASSPGRSMNTEAFF. The DNA of the CDR3 is TGCGCCAGCAGCCCAGGGCGGAGTATGAACACTGAAGCTTTCTTT. V gene TRBV4-3 combines with J gene TRBJ1-1; D may be TRBD1 (5 bases). This CDR3 has 15 residues. Germline V gives CDR1 LGHNA, CDR2 YSLEER. Trimming took off 4 bases at V and 0 bases at J, with 12 bases between the two ends.

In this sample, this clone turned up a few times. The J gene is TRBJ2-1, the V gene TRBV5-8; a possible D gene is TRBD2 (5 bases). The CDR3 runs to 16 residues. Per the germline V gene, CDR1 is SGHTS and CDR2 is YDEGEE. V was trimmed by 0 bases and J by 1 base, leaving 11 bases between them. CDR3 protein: CASSLGGRGSYNEQFF. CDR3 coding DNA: TGTGCCAGCAGCTTGGGGGGTCGGGGATCCTACAATGAGCAGTTCTTC.

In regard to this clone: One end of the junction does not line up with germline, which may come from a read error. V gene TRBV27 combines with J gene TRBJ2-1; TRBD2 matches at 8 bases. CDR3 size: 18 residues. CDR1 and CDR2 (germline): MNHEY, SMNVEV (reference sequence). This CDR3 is CTSSLSAGGTRSSHEQFF. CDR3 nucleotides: TGTACCAGCAGTTTATCAGCTGGTGGGACTAGGTCCTCGCATGAGCAGTTCTTC.

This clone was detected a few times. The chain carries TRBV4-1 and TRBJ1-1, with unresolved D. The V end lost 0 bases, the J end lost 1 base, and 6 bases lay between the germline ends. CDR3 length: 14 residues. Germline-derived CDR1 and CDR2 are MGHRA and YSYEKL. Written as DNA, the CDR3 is TGCGCCAGCAGCCAAGACACACCGAACACTGAAGCTTTCTTT. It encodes CASSQDTPNTEAFF.

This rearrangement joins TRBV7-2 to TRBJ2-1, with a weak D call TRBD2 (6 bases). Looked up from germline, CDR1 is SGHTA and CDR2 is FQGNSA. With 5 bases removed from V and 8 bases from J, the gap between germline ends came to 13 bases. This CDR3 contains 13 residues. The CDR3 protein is CASSRVGTYEQFF. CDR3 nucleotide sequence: TGTGCCAGCAGCCGAGTGGGGACTTATGAGCAGTTCTTC.

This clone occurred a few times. The CDR3 bases are TGTGCCAGCAGCCCAACACACGGAAACACCATATATTTT. Amino acids: CASSPTHGNTIYF. V gene TRBV7-9 combines with J gene TRBJ1-3; no clear D. The V end lost 5 bases, the J end lost 4 bases, and 9 bases lay between the germline ends. The germline V gene encodes CDR1 SEHNR and CDR2 FQNEAQ (reference sequence). The CDR3 runs 13 residues.

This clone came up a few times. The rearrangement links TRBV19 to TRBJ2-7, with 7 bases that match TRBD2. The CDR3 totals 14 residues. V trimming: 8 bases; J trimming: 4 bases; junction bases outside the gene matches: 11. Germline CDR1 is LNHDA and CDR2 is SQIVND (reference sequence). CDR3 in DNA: TGTGCCAGTTCTACTCGGCGGGAGCCTTACGAGCAGTACTTC. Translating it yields CASSTRREPYEQYF.

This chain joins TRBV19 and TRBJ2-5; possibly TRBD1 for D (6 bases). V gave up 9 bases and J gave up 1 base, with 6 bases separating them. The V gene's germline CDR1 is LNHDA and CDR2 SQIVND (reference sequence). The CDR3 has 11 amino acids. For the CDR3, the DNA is TGTGCCAGCAGGGGCCAAGAGACCCAGTACTTC. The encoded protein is CASRGQETQYF.

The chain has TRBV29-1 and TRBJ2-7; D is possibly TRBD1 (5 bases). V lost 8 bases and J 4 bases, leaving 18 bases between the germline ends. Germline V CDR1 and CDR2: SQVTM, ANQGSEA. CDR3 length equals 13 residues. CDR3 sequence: CSFSRQIVYEQYF. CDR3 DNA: TGCAGCTTTTCCCGACAGATAGTATACGAGCAGTACTTC.

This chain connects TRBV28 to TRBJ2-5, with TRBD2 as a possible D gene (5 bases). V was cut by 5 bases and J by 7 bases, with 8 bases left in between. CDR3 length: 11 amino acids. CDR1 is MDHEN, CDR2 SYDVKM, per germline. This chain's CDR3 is CASSLRGTQYF. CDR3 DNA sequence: TGTGCCAGCAGTCTCCGGGGGACCCAGTACTTC.

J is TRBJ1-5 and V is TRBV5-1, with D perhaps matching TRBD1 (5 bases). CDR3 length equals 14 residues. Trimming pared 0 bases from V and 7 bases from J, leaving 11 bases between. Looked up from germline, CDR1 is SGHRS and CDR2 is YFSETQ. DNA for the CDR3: TGCGCCAGCAGCTTGGGGACGGGGGACCAGCCCCAGCATTTT. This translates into CASSLGTGDQPQHF. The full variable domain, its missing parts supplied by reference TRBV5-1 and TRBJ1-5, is KAGVTQTPRYLIKTRGQQVTLSCSPISGHRSVSWYQQTPGQGLQFLFEYFSETQRNKGNFPGRFSGRQFSNSRSEMNVSTLELGDSALYLCASSLGTGDQPQHFGDGTRLSIL.

The CDR3 protein is CASSQFSGRQETQYF. CDR3 nucleotides: TGCGCCAGCAGTCAATTTTCCGGGAGGCAAGAGACCCAGTACTTC. The rearrangement links TRBV23-1 to TRBJ2-5, with TRBD2 identical over 7 bases. TRBV23-1 falls under the ORF class, with uncertain function. This CDR3 has 15 residues. V lost 1 base and J lost 2; bases outside the gene matches: 4.

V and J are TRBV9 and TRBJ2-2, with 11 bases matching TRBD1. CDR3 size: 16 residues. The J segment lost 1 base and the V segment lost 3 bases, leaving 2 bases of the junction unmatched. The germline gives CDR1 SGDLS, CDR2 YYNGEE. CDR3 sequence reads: CASSAGTGGNTGELFF. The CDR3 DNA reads TGTGCCAGCAGCGCCGGGACAGGGGGGAACACCGGGGAGCTGTTTTTT.

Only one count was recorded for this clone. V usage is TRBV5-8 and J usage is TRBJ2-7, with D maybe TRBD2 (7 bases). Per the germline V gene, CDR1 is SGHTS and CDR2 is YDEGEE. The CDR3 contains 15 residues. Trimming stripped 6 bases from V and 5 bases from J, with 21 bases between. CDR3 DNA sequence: TGTGCCAGCATCAAAGGGGGGGGACCTTATGACGAGCAGTACTTC. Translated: CASIKGGGPYDEQYF.

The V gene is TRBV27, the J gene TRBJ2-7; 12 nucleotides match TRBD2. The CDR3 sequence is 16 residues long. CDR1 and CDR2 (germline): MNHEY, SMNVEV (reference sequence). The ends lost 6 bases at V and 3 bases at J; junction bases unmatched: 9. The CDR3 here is CASSRTGTSGFYEQYF. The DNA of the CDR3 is TGTGCCAGCAGCCGGACAGGGACTAGCGGGTTCTACGAGCAGTACTTC.

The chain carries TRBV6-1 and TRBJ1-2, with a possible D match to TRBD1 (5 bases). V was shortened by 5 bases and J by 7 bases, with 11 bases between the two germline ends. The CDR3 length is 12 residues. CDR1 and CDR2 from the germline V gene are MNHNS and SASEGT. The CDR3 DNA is TGTGCCAGCAGTTTCAGGGTGTCTGGCTACACCTTC. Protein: CASSFRVSGYTF.

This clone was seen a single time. As DNA, the CDR3 is TGTGCCAGCAGCTCCGACTCATTAAATCAGCCCCAGCATTTT. It yields the protein CASSSDSLNQPQHF. The chain is built from TRBV7-2 and TRBJ1-5, with D unresolved. V was clipped by 4 bases and J by 4 bases, with 11 bases between them. The germline V gene has CDR1 SGHTA and CDR2 FQGNSA. The CDR3 runs to 14 residues.

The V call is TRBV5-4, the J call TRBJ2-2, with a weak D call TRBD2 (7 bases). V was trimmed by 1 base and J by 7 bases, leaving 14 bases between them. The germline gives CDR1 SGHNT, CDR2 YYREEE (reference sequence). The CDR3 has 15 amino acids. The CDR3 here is CASSLRQGRGGELFF. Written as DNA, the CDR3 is TGTGCCAGCAGCTTGCGCCAGGGGAGGGGCGGGGAGCTGTTTTTT.